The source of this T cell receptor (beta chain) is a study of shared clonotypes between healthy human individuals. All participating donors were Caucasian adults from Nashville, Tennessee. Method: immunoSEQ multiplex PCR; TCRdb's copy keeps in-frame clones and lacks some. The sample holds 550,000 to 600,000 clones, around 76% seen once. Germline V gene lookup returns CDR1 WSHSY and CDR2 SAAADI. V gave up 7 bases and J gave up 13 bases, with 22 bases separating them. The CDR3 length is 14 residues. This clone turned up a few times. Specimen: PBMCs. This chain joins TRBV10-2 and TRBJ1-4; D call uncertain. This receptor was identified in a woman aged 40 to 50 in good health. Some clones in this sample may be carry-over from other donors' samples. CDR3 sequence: CASNQPPEIMGLFF. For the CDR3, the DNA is TGCGCCAGCAATCAGCCTCCCGAAATAATGGGACTGTTTTTT.